Below are 5 T cell receptor beta chains sequenced from a single sample in a study of cytomegalovirus exposure and HLA in healthy donors (dated 2017 in TCRdb). Library preparation employed the immunoSEQ multiplex PCR assay. For the multiplex PCR, a mixture combining 60 forward primers for TCR Vbeta segments and 13 reverse primers for TCR Jbeta segments was used. TCRdb re-hosts the immuneACCESS table, in-frame sequences only. Its copies lack some clones; in the studies checked, an unresolved V gene accounts for under half of them, and the cause for the rest is not known. This sample is represented by roughly 84,000 clones; about four fifths of them were singletons. The leading ten clones occupy less than 7% of the sample. Sequenced: PBMCs. These receptors came from a male donor in good health and CMV-seropositive.

Here the CDR3 reads CASSLVIGLAVDNEQFF. The CDR3 bases are TGTGCCAGCAGCTTGGTTATCGGTCTAGCGGTAGACAATGAGCAGTTCTTC. The chain employs TRBV5-4 and TRBJ2-1; 7 bases fit TRBD2. V lost 0 bases to trimming and J lost 5 bases; unmatched junction nucleotides: 11. Germline CDR1 reads SGHNT; CDR2 reads YYREEE (reference sequence). The CDR3 runs 17 residues.

This rearrangement joins TRBV30 to TRBJ2-2, with 16 bases fitting TRBD2. Germline assignment: CDR1 GTSNPN and CDR2 SVGIG (reference sequence). The CDR3 extends over 15 amino acids. The junction had 3 bases not matched to a gene; V was cut back by 5 bases and J by 6 bases. Here the CDR3 DNA reads TGTGCCTGGGGGGGACTAGCGGGAGGGCCCGGGGAGCTGTTTTTT. Its protein is CAWGGLAGGPGELFF. The full variable domain, rest sourced from reference TRBV30 and TRBJ2-2, is SQTIHQWPATLVQPVGSPLSLECTVEGTSNPNLYWYRQAAGRGLQLLFYSVGIGQISSEVPQNLSASRPQDRQFILSSKKLLLSDSGFYLCAWGGLAGGPGELFFGEGSRLTVL.

This clone was picked up one time. This rearrangement joins TRBV7-2 to TRBJ1-4; 10 nucleotides match TRBD1. The V and J ends lost 5 bases and 8 bases, in that order; junction bases with no gene match: 5. The germline gives CDR1 SGHTA, CDR2 FQGNSA. The CDR3 has 14 residues. CDR3 residues: CASSPGQGWEKLFF. The DNA of the CDR3 is TGTGCCAGCAGCCCGGGACAGGGGTGGGAAAAACTGTTTTTT. Full variable domain (missing parts from reference TRBV7-2 and TRBJ1-4): GAGVSQSPSNKVTEKGKDVELRCDPISGHTALYWYRQSLGQGLEFLIYFQGNSAPDKSGLPSDRFSAERTGGSVSTLTIQRTQQEDSAVYLCASSPGQGWEKLFFGSGTQLSVL.

The genes are TRBV27 and TRBJ1-1; 7 bases agree with TRBD1. The ends lost 4 bases at V and 5 bases at J; junction bases unmatched: 4. Germline CDR1 reads MNHEY; CDR2 reads SMNVEV (reference sequence). The CDR3 totals 13 residues. The CDR3 nucleotides are TGTGCCAGCAGTTCACAGGGGAGAACTGAAGCTTTCTTT. Its translation: CASSSQGRTEAFF.

The chain carries TRBV7-9 and TRBJ1-1; no definite D call. CDR3 length: 16 amino acids. V was clipped by 7 bases and J by 3 bases, with 21 bases between them. The V gene's germline CDR1 is SEHNR and CDR2 FQNEAQ (reference sequence). The CDR3 sequence is CASTLSGPRLDTEAFF. The CDR3 bases are TGTGCCAGCACCCTATCTGGCCCCAGGCTTGACACTGAAGCTTTCTTT.